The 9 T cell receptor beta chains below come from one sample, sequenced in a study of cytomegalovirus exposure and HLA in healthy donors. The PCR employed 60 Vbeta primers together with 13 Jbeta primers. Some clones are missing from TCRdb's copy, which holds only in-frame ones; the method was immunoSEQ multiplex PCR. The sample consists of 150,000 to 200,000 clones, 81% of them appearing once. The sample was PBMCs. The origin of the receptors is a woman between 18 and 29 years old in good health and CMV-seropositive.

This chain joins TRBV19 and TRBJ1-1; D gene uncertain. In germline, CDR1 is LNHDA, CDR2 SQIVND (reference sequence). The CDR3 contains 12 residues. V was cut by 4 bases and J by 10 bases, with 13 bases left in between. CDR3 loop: CASSTYLEGAFF. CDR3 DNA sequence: TGTGCCAGTAGTACTTACCTCGAGGGAGCTTTCTTT.

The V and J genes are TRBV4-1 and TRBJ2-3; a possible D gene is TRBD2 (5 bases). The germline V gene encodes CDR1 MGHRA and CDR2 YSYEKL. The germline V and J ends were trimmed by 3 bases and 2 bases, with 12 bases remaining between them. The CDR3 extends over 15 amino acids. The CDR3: CASSHGLDSTDTQYF. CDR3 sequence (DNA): TGCGCCAGCAGCCATGGACTCGACTCCACAGATACGCAGTATTTT.

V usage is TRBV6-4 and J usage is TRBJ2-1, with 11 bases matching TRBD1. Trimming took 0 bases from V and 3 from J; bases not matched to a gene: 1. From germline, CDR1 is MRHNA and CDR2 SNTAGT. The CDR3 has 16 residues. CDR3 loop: CASSDSGTGGYNEQFF. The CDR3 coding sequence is TGTGCCAGCAGTGACTCCGGGACAGGGGGCTACAATGAGCAGTTCTTC.

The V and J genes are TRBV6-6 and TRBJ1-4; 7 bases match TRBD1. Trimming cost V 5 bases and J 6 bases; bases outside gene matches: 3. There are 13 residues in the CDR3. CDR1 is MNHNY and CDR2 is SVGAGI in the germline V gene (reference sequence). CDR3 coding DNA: TGTGCCAGCAGTCGCGACAGGGATGAAAAACTGTTTTTT. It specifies CASSRDRDEKLFF.

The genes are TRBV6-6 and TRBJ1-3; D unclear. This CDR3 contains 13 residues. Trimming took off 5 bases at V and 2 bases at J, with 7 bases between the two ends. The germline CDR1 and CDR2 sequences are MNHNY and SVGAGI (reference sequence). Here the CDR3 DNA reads TGTGCCAGCAGTAACAGTGCTGGAAACACCATATATTTT. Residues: CASSNSAGNTIYF.

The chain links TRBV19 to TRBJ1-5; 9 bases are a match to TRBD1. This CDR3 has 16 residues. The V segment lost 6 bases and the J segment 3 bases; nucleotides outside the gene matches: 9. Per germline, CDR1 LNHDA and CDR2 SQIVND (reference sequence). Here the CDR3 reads CASRMRTGETNQPQHF. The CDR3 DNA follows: TGTGCCAGTAGGATGAGGACAGGGGAGACCAATCAGCCCCAGCATTTT.

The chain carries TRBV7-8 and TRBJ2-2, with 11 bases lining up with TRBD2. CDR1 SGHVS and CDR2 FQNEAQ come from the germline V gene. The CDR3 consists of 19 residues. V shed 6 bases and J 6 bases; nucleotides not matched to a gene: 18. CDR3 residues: CASSEGSSGGRLWAGELFF. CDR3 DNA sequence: TGTGCCAGCAGTGAGGGGTCTAGCGGGGGGCGTTTATGGGCCGGGGAGCTGTTTTTT.

The CDR3 coding sequence is TGTGCCAGCAATAAGCGGAGCTTGGCACGGGACAATCAGCCCCAGCATTTT. Amino acid sequence: CASNKRSLARDNQPQHF. This chain links TRBV27 with TRBJ1-5; D gene ambiguous. The CDR3 has 17 residues. V lost 7 bases and J 3 bases, leaving 22 bases between the germline ends. Germline V CDR1 and CDR2: MNHEY, SMNVEV (reference sequence).

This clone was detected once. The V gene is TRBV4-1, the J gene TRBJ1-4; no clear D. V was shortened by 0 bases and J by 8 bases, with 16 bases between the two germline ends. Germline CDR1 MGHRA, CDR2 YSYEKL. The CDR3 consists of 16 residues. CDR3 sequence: CASSQEKWQAGEKLFF. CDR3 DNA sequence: TGCGCCAGCAGCCAAGAAAAGTGGCAGGCGGGCGAAAAACTGTTTTTT.